These 5 T cell receptor beta chains were all obtained from the same sample, sequenced in a study of tumor-infiltrating lymphocytes in oesophageal squamous cell carcinoma. TCRdb processed the PCR reads anew with MiXCR; each CDR3 protein has one entry. The data contain 9,500 or so distinct CDR3 sequences, roughly 60% of them singletons. The material sequenced was esophageal tumor tissue. These TCRs come from a male donor with esophageal squamous cell carcinoma.

This clonotype was counted only a few times. The chain joins TRBV7-6 to TRBJ2-1; unclear D gene. The CDR3 runs 15 residues. V lost 4 bases, J lost 7 bases, and 17 bases lay in between. Germline-derived CDR1 and CDR2 are SGHVS and FNYEAQ. The CDR3 coding sequence is TGTGCCAGCAGCTCGTGGAGTAGTCTCGGGAATGAGCAGTTCTTC. It translates to CASSSWSSLGNEQFF.

The chain joins TRBV7-6 to TRBJ2-3; a possible D gene is TRBD2 (6 bases). Germline CDR1 reads SGHVS; CDR2 reads FNYEAQ. The CDR3 spans 16 residues. Trimming removed 6 bases at V and 0 bases at J, with 16 bases between. Here the CDR3 DNA reads TGTGCCAGCAGTCCGAAAATAGCGGCTAGCACAGATACGCAGTATTTT. Its protein is CASSPKIAASTDTQYF.

This chain uses TRBV7-2 with TRBJ2-5, with 7 bases lining up with TRBD2. The CDR3 is made up of 16 amino acids. CDR1 is SGHTA, CDR2 FQGNSA, per germline. J was trimmed by 7 bases and V by 0 bases; bases with no gene match: 11. The CDR3 spells CASSLAPGTGLGTQYF. The DNA of the CDR3 is TGTGCCAGCAGCTTAGCCCCCGGGACTGGACTAGGGACCCAGTACTTC.

This chain uses TRBV27 with TRBJ2-6; a possible D gene is TRBD2 (6 bases). Trimming took off 5 bases at V and 4 bases at J, with 15 bases between the two ends. Germline CDR1 MNHEY, CDR2 SMNVEV (reference sequence). The CDR3 consists of 16 residues. This chain's CDR3 is CASSRTRGGGANVLTF. As DNA, the CDR3 is TGTGCCAGCAGTAGGACCCGTGGAGGGGGGGCCAACGTCCTGACTTTC. Full variable domain (rest looked up from reference TRBV27 and TRBJ2-6): EAQVTQNPRYLITVTGKKLTVTCSQNMNHEYMSWYRQDPGLGLRQIYYSMNVEVTDKGDVPEGYKVSRKEKRNFPLILESPSPNQTSLYFCASSRTRGGGANVLTFGAGSRLTVL.

This clonotype is classed as large. This sequence joins TRBV7-2 and TRBJ2-3; 14 bases match TRBD2. The CDR3 is 20 amino acids. CDR1 and CDR2 from the germline V gene are SGHTA and FQGNSA. The V segment lost 0 bases and the J segment 0 bases; nucleotides outside the gene matches: 8. Here the CDR3 reads CASSLAPGLAGGASTDTQYF. The CDR3 DNA follows: TGTGCCAGCAGCTTAGCCCCCGGACTAGCGGGAGGTGCTAGCACAGATACGCAGTATTTT.